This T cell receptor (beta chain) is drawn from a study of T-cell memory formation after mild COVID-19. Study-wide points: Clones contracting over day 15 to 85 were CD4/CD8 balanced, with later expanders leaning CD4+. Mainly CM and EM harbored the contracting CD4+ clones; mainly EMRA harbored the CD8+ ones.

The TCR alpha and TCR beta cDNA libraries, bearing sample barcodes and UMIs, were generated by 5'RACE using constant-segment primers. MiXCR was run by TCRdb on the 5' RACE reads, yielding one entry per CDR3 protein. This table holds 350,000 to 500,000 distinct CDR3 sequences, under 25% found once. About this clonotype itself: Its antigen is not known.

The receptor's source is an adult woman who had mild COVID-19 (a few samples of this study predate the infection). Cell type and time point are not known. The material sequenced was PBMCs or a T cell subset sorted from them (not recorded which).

The CDR3 spells CATRDPLGELFF. CDR3 coding DNA: TGTGCCACCAGGGATCCCCTCGGGGAGCTGTTTTTT. The genes are TRBV24-1 and TRBJ2-2; D uncertain. V was shortened by 7 bases and J by 7 bases, with 9 bases between the two germline ends. CDR3 size: 12 residues. CDR1 and CDR2 from the germline V gene are KGHDR and SFDVKD.